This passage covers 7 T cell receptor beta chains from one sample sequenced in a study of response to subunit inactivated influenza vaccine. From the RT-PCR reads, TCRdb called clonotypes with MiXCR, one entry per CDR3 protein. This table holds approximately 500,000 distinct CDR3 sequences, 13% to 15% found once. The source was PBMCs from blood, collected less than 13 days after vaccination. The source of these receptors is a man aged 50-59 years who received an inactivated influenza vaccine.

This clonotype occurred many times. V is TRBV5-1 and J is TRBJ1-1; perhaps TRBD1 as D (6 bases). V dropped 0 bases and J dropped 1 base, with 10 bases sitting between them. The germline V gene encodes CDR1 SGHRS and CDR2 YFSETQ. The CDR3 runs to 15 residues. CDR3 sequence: CASSLEGGGNTEAFF. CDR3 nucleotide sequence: TGCGCCAGCAGCTTGGAGGGGGGAGGGAACACTGAAGCTTTCTTT.

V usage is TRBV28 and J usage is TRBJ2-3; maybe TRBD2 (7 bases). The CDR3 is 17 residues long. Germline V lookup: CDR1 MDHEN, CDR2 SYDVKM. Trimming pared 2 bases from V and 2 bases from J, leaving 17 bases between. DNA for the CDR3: TGTGCCAGCAGTTTAAGGAGCGGGACATCCTCCACAGATACGCAGTATTTT. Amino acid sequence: CASSLRSGTSSTDTQYF.

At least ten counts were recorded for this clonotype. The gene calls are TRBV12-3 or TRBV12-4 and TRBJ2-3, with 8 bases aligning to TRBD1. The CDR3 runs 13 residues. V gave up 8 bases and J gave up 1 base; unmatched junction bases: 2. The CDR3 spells CASSDRGTDTQYF. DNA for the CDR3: TGTGCCAGCTCGGACAGGGGCACAGATACGCAGTATTTT.

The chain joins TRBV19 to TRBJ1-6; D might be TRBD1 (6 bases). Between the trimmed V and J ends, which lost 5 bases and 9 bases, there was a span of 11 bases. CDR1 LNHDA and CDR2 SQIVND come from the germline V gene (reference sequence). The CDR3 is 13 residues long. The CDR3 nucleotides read TGTGCCAGTAGTCACAGGGAAGGTTCACCCCTCCACTTT. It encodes CASSHREGSPLHF.

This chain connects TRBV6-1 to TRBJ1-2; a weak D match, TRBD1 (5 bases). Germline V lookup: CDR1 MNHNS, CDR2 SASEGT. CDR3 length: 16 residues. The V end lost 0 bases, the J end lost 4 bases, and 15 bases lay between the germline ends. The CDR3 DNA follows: TGTGCCAGCAGTGAAGCCTTGGGACTGCGGGTCTATGGCTACACCTTC. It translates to CASSEALGLRVYGYTF.

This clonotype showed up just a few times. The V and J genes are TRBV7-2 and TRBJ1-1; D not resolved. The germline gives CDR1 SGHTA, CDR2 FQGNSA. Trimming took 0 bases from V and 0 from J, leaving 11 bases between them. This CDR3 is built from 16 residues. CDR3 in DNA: TGTGCCAGCAGCTTAGCTGGCAGCGGAATGAACACTGAAGCTTTCTTT. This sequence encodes CASSLAGSGMNTEAFF.

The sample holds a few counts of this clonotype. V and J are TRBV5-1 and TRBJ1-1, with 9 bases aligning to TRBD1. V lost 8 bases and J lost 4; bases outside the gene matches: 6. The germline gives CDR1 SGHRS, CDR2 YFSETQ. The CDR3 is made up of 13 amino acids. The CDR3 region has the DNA TGCGCCAGTAAGGGACAGGGATCCACTGAAGCTTTCTTT. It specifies CASKGQGSTEAFF. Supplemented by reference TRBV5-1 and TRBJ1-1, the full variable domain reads KAGVTQTPRYLIKTRGQQVTLSCSPISGHRSVSWYQQTPGQGLQFLFEYFSETQRNKGNFPGRFSGRQFSNSRSEMNVSTLELGDSALYLCASKGQGSTEAFFGQGTRLTVV.